The 3 T cell receptor beta chains presented below share a single source sample, sequenced in a study of blood T cell repertoires in COVID-19. Assay: immunoSEQ multiplex PCR; the TCRdb copy retains only in-frame clones and omits some. This repertoire shows 210,000 or so clones, 89% found once; its top ten account for around 7%. The sequenced sample was peripheral blood. These receptor sequences come from a man between 35 and 55 years old with acute or convalescent COVID-19.

This chain connects TRBV2 to TRBJ2-3; D is undetermined. Germline CDR1 SNHLY, CDR2 FYNNEI. The CDR3 sequence is 13 residues long. V was trimmed by 6 bases and J by 0 bases, leaving 7 bases between them. The CDR3 coding sequence is TGTGCCAGCAGCCAGGCGAGCACAGATACGCAGTATTTT. It is translated as CASSQASTDTQYF.

The chain employs TRBV7-2 and TRBJ1-4; D perhaps matches TRBD1 (5 bases). V was cut by 2 bases and J by 7 bases, with 20 bases left in between. Germline assignment: CDR1 SGHTA and CDR2 FQGNSA. This CDR3 is built from 17 residues. This CDR3 is CASSLKEGLITGEKLFF. The DNA for the CDR3 is TGTGCCAGCAGCTTAAAGGAGGGGTTGATAACGGGTGAAAAACTGTTTTTT.

V is TRBV7-2 and J is TRBJ2-1; possibly TRBD2 for D (5 bases). Trimming left V 5 bases short and J 1 base short, with 15 bases between. The CDR3 length is 16 residues. The germline gives CDR1 SGHTA, CDR2 FQGNSA. In DNA form, the CDR3 reads TGTGCCAGCAGCCCAGGCGGCGGGCGATCCTACAATGAGCAGTTCTTC. Protein sequence: CASSPGGGRSYNEQFF.